This T cell receptor beta chain was sequenced for a study of cytotoxic CD8 clonotypes in ibrutinib-treated CLL. The assay was immunoSEQ multiplex PCR, and TCRdb's table has in-frame clones only and misses some. Altogether 140,000 to 150,000 clones are present, about 70% being singletons, with the ten largest covering 4.5% to 6.5%. The V gene lost 5 bases and the J gene lost 8 bases, with 12 bases spanning the gap. The CDR3 extends over 12 amino acids. Germline lookup yields CDR1 SGHTA and CDR2 FQGNSA. The rearrangement joins TRBV7-2 to TRBJ1-2, with D hard to call. This clonotype originated in a human donor with chronic lymphocytic leukemia. The specimen comprised PBMCs, sampled after 24 months of ibrutinib treatment. CDR3 loop: CASSPARGGYTF. The CDR3 DNA reads as TGTGCCAGCAGCCCGGCGCGCGGGGGCTACACCTTC.